This T cell receptor beta chain was observed in a study of cytomegalovirus exposure and HLA in healthy donors. The germline V gene encodes CDR1 SGDLS and CDR2 YYNGEE. The CDR3 is 17 residues long. Trimming cost V 0 bases and J 2 bases; bases outside gene matches: 9. A note on this clone: Its matching antigen is unknown.

Study-wide points: Confirmation was obtained in vitro that a few CMV-associated chains are specific for CMV antigens.

PCR used 60 Vbeta primers and 13 Jbeta primers. The protocol was immunoSEQ multiplex PCR, while the TCRdb copy is restricted to in-frame clones and leaves out a portion. The sample gives roughly 160,000 clones, about 75% of which show up once; roughly 8.2% is in the top ten. The gene calls are TRBV9 and TRBJ1-1, with 8 bases identical to TRBD1. This TCR derives from a woman in her forties in good health and CMV-seropositive. The material sequenced was PBMCs. CDR3: CASSVGTGTQSNTEAFF. The CDR3 nucleotides are TGTGCCAGCAGCGTAGGGACAGGGACCCAAAGTAACACTGAAGCTTTCTTT. Full variable domain (remainder filled in from reference TRBV9 and TRBJ1-1): DSGVTQTPKHLITATGQRVTLRCSPRSGDLSVYWYQQSLDQGLQFLIQYYNGEERAKGNILERFSAQQFPDLHSELNLSSLELGDSALYFCASSVGTGTQSNTEAFFGQGTRLTVV.